This TCR beta chain was observed in a study of T-cell memory formation after mild COVID-19. As to this clonotype: The antigen is unknown.

Constant-segment-primed 5'RACE gave TCR alpha and TCR beta cDNA libraries with sample barcodes and UMIs. TCRdb redid the calling of the 5' RACE reads with MiXCR, one entry per CDR3 protein. The sample yields just under 150,000 distinct CDR3 sequences, 15% to 20% seen once. The study's findings and limits: CD4+ contracting clones were found mainly in CM and EM, and CD8+ ones in EMRA.

With V trimmed by 6 bases and J by 0 bases, 10 bases remained unmatched. This CDR3 comprises 16 residues. Germline lookup yields CDR1 MNHNY and CDR2 SVGAGI (reference sequence). The gene calls are TRBV6-6 and TRBJ2-7, with TRBD2 matching over 8 bases. The sequenced sample was PBMCs or a T cell subset sorted from them (not recorded which). This receptor was obtained from an adult woman who had mild COVID-19 (a few samples of this study predate the infection). Cell type and time point are not known. The CDR3 protein is CASRSPSSGSSYEQYF. CDR3 coding DNA: TGTGCCAGCAGATCCCCGTCCAGCGGGAGCTCCTACGAGCAGTACTTC.